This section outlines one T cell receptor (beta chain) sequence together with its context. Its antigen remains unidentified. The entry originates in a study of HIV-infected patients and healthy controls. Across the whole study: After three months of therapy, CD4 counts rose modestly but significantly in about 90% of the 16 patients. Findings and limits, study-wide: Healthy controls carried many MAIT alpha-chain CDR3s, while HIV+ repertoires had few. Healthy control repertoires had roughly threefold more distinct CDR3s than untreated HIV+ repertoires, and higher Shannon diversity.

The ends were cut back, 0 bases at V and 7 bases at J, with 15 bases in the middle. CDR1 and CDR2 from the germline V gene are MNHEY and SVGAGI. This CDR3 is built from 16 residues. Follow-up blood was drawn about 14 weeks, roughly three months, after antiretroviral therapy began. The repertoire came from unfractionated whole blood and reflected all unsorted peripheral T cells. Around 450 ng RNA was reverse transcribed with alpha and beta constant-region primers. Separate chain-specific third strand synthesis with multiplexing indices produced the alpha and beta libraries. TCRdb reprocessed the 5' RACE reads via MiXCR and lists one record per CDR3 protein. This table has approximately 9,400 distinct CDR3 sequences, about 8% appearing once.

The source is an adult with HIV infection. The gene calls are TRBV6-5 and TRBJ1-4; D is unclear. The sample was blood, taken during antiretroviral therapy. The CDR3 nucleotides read TGTGCCAGCAGTTACTCTTCCCTCCCCCCGTTTGAAAAACTGTTTTTT. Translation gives CASSYSSLPPFEKLFF.